This entry lists 3 T cell receptor beta chains sequenced from one sample in a study of T-cell reconstitution after alpha-beta-depleted transplantation in children. Library preparation (for TCRbeta) was performed with unique molecular identifiers. TCRdb independently ran MiXCR on the PCR reads; one entry per CDR3 protein. The sample comprises some 240,000 distinct CDR3 sequences, 9.7% of which are singletons, and about 4.9% rests with the top ten. The specimen was PBMCs from the stem cell graft donor, collected from the stem cell graft. The receptors shown here come from a human donor who donated a stem cell graft to a child with SCID.

The gene calls are TRBV28 and TRBJ1-5, with D tentatively TRBD1 (5 bases). Trimming cost V 3 bases and J 4 bases, with 13 bases left between them. This CDR3 comprises 15 residues. CDR1 is MDHEN, CDR2 SYDVKM, per germline. The CDR3 DNA follows: TGTGCCAGCAGTTTGGCGGGGCCTGGGAATCAGCCCCAGCATTTT. Translating it yields CASSLAGPGNQPQHF.

Details on this clonotype: A clone one base away is much larger, so this may be a read error. The gene calls are TRBV9 and TRBJ2-7; D is perhaps TRBD2 (6 bases). Trimming took off 4 bases at V and 1 base at J, with 18 bases between the two ends. CDR1 is SGDLS, CDR2 YYNGEE, per germline. The CDR3 sequence is 16 residues long. Here the CDR3 DNA reads TGTGCCAGCAGCCCAGACGTGGGGGAGGATTCCTACGAGCAGTACTTC. Encoded protein: CASSPDVGEDSYEQYF.

This clonotype was observed many times. The chain employs TRBV7-9 and TRBJ1-6, with D possibly being TRBD1 (6 bases). Trimming left V 4 bases short and J 7 bases short, with 20 bases between. Germline CDR1 and CDR2: SEHNR and FQNEAQ (reference sequence). The CDR3 is 17 residues long. CDR3 protein: CASSYTLGQSLNSPLHF. CDR3 coding DNA: TGTGCCAGCAGCTACACCCTCGGACAGAGCTTAAATTCACCCCTCCACTTT.